Following are 32 T cell receptor beta chains from one sample sequenced in a study of cytomegalovirus exposure and HLA in healthy donors (dated by TCRdb to the late 2010s). The library was made by the immunoSEQ multiplex PCR assay. For the multiplex PCR, a mixture combining 60 forward primers for TCR Vbeta segments and 13 reverse primers for TCR Jbeta segments was used. In its TCRdb copy, this immuneACCESS table keeps in-frame sequences only and misses some clones. Where compared with another copy, unresolved V genes explain less than half of these, and the others have no known cause. This sample has fewer than 200,000 clones in its table, and 75% to 85% of those were observed once. Clones ranked in the top ten supply about 0.63% of the sample. Sequencing input: PBMCs. The source is a boy aged 5-17 years in good health and CMV-seronegative.

The V gene is TRBV6-4, the J gene TRBJ2-3, with TRBD2 as a possible D gene (6 bases). Germline CDR1 reads MRHNA; CDR2 reads SNTAGT. Trimming stripped 0 bases from V and 5 bases from J, with 18 bases between. This CDR3 spans 17 amino acids. Written as DNA, the CDR3 is TGTGCCAGCAGTGACTCGCTGGGAGGTCAGGGCGAAGATACGCAGTATTTT. This sequence encodes CASSDSLGGQGEDTQYF.

This chain joins TRBV15 and TRBJ1-5; 8 positions agree with TRBD1. The CDR3 is 17 residues long. Losses at the gene ends were 2 bases for V and 2 bases for J; bases not matched to a gene: 8. CDR1 LNHNV and CDR2 YYDKDF come from the germline V gene (reference sequence). CDR3 in DNA: TGTGCCACCAGCAGACTCCAGGGGGCCGTAGGCAATCAGCCCCAGCATTTT. Residues: CATSRLQGAVGNQPQHF.

This clone came up a few times. The V gene is TRBV25-1, the J gene TRBJ1-5; a weak D match, TRBD1 (6 bases). CDR3 size: 15 residues. Germline-derived CDR1 and CDR2 are MGHDK and SYGVNS. Between the trimmed V and J ends, which lost 6 bases and 0 bases, there was a span of 12 bases. CDR3 region: CASSEDSYSNQPQHF. The CDR3 DNA is TGTGCCAGCAGCGAGGACAGCTATAGCAATCAGCCCCAGCATTTT.

Only a few counts were recorded for this clone. J is TRBJ2-3 and V is TRBV7-6; D uncertain. Trimming pared 1 base from V and 0 bases from J, leaving 5 bases between. This CDR3 is 14 amino acids long. Germline loops: CDR1 SGHVS, CDR2 FNYEAQ. For the CDR3, the DNA is TGTGCCAGCAGCTTAGGTCTAAGCACAGATACGCAGTATTTT. Encoded protein: CASSLGLSTDTQYF.

This chain joins TRBV2 and TRBJ1-2; the D is unclear. In germline, CDR1 is SNHLY, CDR2 FYNNEI. The CDR3 loop spans 15 amino acids. The V end lost 4 bases, the J end lost 0 bases, and 12 bases lay between the germline ends. For the CDR3, the DNA is TGTGCCAGCAGTGGGCGACTGAGAGCTAACTATGGCTACACCTTC. Protein: CASSGRLRANYGYTF.

The rearrangement uses TRBV5-6 and TRBJ2-2; 9 positions match TRBD1. CDR1 and CDR2 from the germline V gene are SGHDT and YYEEEE. Trimming at V came to 1 base and at J to 6 bases, leaving 4 bases not matched to a gene. This CDR3 contains 15 residues. CDR3 sequence (DNA): TGTGCCAGCAGCTTGTGGGACAGGGAGTCCGGGGAGCTGTTTTTT. Its protein is CASSLWDRESGELFF. The variable domain in full, completed from reference TRBV5-6 and TRBJ2-2, reads DAGVTQSPTHLIKTRGQQVTLRCSPKSGHDTVSWYQQALGQGPQFIFQYYEEEERQRGNFPDRFSGHQFPNYSSELNVNALLLGDSALYLCASSLWDRESGELFFGEGSRLTVL.

V gene TRBV6-1 combines with J gene TRBJ2-2; TRBD1 might be the D (6 bases). Germline V gene lookup returns CDR1 MNHNS and CDR2 SASEGT. The CDR3 is 14 residues long. The V gene lost 8 bases and the J gene lost 10 bases, with 20 bases spanning the gap. The CDR3 protein is CASGGAHYSEELFF. The DNA of the CDR3 is TGTGCCAGCGGGGGCGCACATTATTCTGAGGAGCTGTTTTTT.

The chain couples TRBV7-9 to TRBJ1-1; 7 positions match TRBD1. The CDR3 has 14 residues. The germline CDR1 and CDR2 sequences are SEHNR and FQNEAQ (reference sequence). V gave up 5 bases and J gave up 1 base; unmatched junction bases: 4. Here the CDR3 DNA reads TGTGCCAGCAGCGTCGGGACAGAGAACACTGAAGCTTTCTTT. Translation gives CASSVGTENTEAFF.

The gene calls are TRBV6-6 and TRBJ1-5; TRBD1 matches at 8 bases. The CDR3 contains 15 residues. Germline loops: CDR1 MNHNY, CDR2 SVGAGI (reference sequence). V lost 5 bases and J lost 3; bases outside the gene matches: 6. CDR3 nucleotide sequence: TGTGCCAGCAGTCCGACAGGGGAAGCCAATCAGCCCCAGCATTTT. It encodes CASSPTGEANQPQHF.

The chain links TRBV7-6 to TRBJ2-3; weak D call: TRBD1 (5 bases). V lost 3 bases and J lost 1, with 26 bases in between. CDR1 is SGHVS, CDR2 FNYEAQ, per germline. The CDR3 runs 20 residues. The CDR3 region is CASSLGIRGIGVQGTDTQYF. The CDR3 region has the DNA TGTGCCAGCAGCTTGGGGATCCGTGGGATAGGGGTCCAGGGCACAGATACGCAGTATTTT.

The chain joins TRBV4-2 to TRBJ1-5; D not certain. Germline V gene data show CDR1 as LGHNA and CDR2 as YNFKEQ. Trimming removed 0 bases from V and 2 bases from J, with 11 bases in between. This CDR3 region has 16 residues. Written as DNA, the CDR3 is TGTGCCAGCAGCCAAGAAGCTGGGAGCCGCAATCAGCCCCAGCATTTT. Amino acids: CASSQEAGSRNQPQHF.

The chain has TRBV7-3 and TRBJ1-1; perhaps TRBD1 as D (5 bases). Germline V CDR1 and CDR2: SGHTA, FQGTGA. V was shortened by 4 bases and J by 5 bases, with 17 bases between the two germline ends. CDR3 length equals 15 residues. CDR3 nucleotides: TGTGCCAGCAGCTGGGGGGGAATCCGTGAGACTGAAGCTTTCTTT. It codes for CASSWGGIRETEAFF.

This clone appeared a few times. This chain joins TRBV11-3 and TRBJ2-7, with 11 bases identical to TRBD2. V shed 7 bases, J shed 2 bases, and the junction held 10 bases outside the gene matches. The CDR3 totals 16 residues. CDR1 is SGHNT, CDR2 YENEEA, per germline. CDR3 sequence: CASTRGLAEITYEQYF. The CDR3 DNA reads as TGTGCCAGCACCAGGGGACTAGCGGAAATCACCTACGAGCAGTACTTC.

The V and J genes are TRBV19 and TRBJ2-4; D gene ambiguous. V dropped 5 bases and J dropped 9 bases, with 14 bases sitting between them. Germline CDR1 LNHDA, CDR2 SQIVND (reference sequence). The CDR3 spans 13 residues. DNA of the CDR3: TGTGCCAGTAGTTGGAGTGCGGCGGCCATTCAGTACTTC. Its translation is CASSWSAAAIQYF.

The J gene is TRBJ2-5, the V gene TRBV7-9; 11 bases fit TRBD2. The V and J ends lost 4 bases and 5 bases, in that order; junction bases with no gene match: 9. The CDR3 sequence is 16 residues long. Germline CDR1 SEHNR, CDR2 FQNEAQ (reference sequence). CDR3 in DNA: TGTGCCAGCAGCTCGACGACTAGCGGGGCGGATGAGACCCAGTACTTC. This sequence encodes CASSSTTSGADETQYF.

This clone came up once. DNA of the CDR3: TGCGCCAGCAGTTTTGTTAGGACAGCAATAAACACTGAAGCTTTCTTT. Translating it yields CASSFVRTAINTEAFF. The chain carries TRBV4-1 and TRBJ1-1; a weak D match, TRBD1 (6 bases). Germline values: CDR1 MGHRA, CDR2 YSYEKL. The CDR3 contains 16 residues. The germline V and J ends were trimmed by 6 bases and 2 bases, with 19 bases remaining between them.

In this sample, this clone turned up a few times. V and J are TRBV19 and TRBJ2-1; TRBD2 matches 14 bases. The CDR3 has 17 residues. With 1 base clipped from V and 4 bases from J, the junction kept 3 bases outside the gene matches. Germline V gene lookup returns CDR1 LNHDA and CDR2 SQIVND (reference sequence). Here the CDR3 reads CASSIGTSGRRYNEQFF. The CDR3 DNA follows: TGTGCCAGTAGTATAGGGACTAGCGGGAGGAGGTACAATGAGCAGTTCTTC.

In nucleotides, the CDR3 is TGTGCCAGCAGCGAGACCCCTGTGAGGATCTCTGGGGCCAACGTCCTGACTTTC. Its translation: CASSETPVRISGANVLTF. This chain connects TRBV9 to TRBJ2-6; D not certain. The V gene lost 3 bases and the J gene lost 0 bases, with 16 bases spanning the gap. CDR1 and CDR2 (germline): SGDLS, YYNGEE. The CDR3 runs 18 residues.

CDR3 region: CASSLGGARNTEAFF. The CDR3 coding sequence is TGTGCCAGCAGTTTAGGAGGAGCCCGGAACACTGAAGCTTTCTTT. The V and J genes are TRBV28 and TRBJ1-1; D remains unclear. The ends were cut back, 2 bases at V and 1 base at J, with 11 bases in the middle. CDR3 size: 15 residues. Germline lookup yields CDR1 MDHEN and CDR2 SYDVKM.

The V and J genes are TRBV10-3 and TRBJ2-1; TRBD1 might be the D (5 bases). Germline loops: CDR1 ENHRY, CDR2 SYGVKD. The CDR3 contains 16 residues. The V gene lost 0 bases and the J gene lost 0 bases, with 9 bases spanning the gap. DNA of the CDR3: TGTGCCATCAGTGAGTCCCAGGGTTACTCCTACAATGAGCAGTTCTTC. This encodes CAISESQGYSYNEQFF.

This chain uses TRBV7-2 with TRBJ2-3, with D tentatively TRBD2 (6 bases). The CDR3 covers 14 residues. V gave up 2 bases and J gave up 2 bases, with 8 bases separating them. Germline V gives CDR1 SGHTA, CDR2 FQGNSA. The chain's CDR3 is CASSLTDYTDTQYF. As DNA, the CDR3 is TGTGCCAGCAGCTTAACGGACTACACAGATACGCAGTATTTT.

V is TRBV18 and J is TRBJ1-5; maybe TRBD1 (5 bases). This CDR3 region has 13 residues. Trimming pared 3 bases from V and 7 bases from J, leaving 10 bases between. Germline V gene sequence: CDR1 KGHSH, CDR2 LQKENI. The CDR3 DNA is TGTGCCAGCTCACCGCCAGGGCTCCAGCCCCAGCATTTT. Encoded protein: CASSPPGLQPQHF.

The rearrangement joins TRBV7-3 to TRBJ2-5; 10 positions match TRBD2. After removal of 1 base from V and 2 bases from J, the junction contained 16 bases not matched to a gene. Germline V gene sequence: CDR1 SGHTA, CDR2 FQGTGA. The CDR3 length is 20 residues. Here the CDR3 reads CASSLIGVAGGYRDQETQYF. The CDR3 DNA reads as TGTGCCAGCAGCTTAATAGGGGTAGCGGGAGGTTATAGGGATCAAGAGACCCAGTACTTC.

The V and J genes are TRBV19 and TRBJ1-2; 9 positions agree with TRBD1. After removal of 5 bases from V and 8 bases from J, the junction contained 15 bases not matched to a gene. This CDR3 has 16 residues. From germline, CDR1 is LNHDA and CDR2 SQIVND (reference sequence). Here the CDR3 DNA reads TGTGCCAGTAGTCGGACTAGAAAACAGGGGGCTGAAGGCTACACCTTC. It codes for CASSRTRKQGAEGYTF.

The chain is built from TRBV10-3 and TRBJ2-5, with D uncertain. The germline V and J ends were trimmed by 0 bases and 1 base, with 6 bases remaining between them. The CDR3 is 14 residues long. Germline lookup yields CDR1 ENHRY and CDR2 SYGVKD. For the CDR3, the DNA is TGTGCCATCAGTGAGTCGGGCAGCCAAGAGACCCAGTACTTC. Translation: CAISESGSQETQYF.

This chain connects TRBV19 to TRBJ1-1; a possible D gene is TRBD1 (5 bases). V was trimmed by 5 bases and J by 5 bases, leaving 12 bases between them. The germline V gene encodes CDR1 LNHDA and CDR2 SQIVND (reference sequence). The CDR3 is made up of 13 amino acids. CDR3 sequence reads: CASSSRVITEAFF. The CDR3 coding sequence is TGTGCCAGTAGTTCCAGGGTTATTACTGAAGCTTTCTTT.

This clone was found a few times. This chain uses TRBV7-2 with TRBJ1-1; possible D gene TRBD1, 6 bases. Germline V gene data show CDR1 as SGHTA and CDR2 as FQGNSA. The CDR3 sequence is 13 residues long. Trimming took off 5 bases at V and 7 bases at J, with 14 bases between the two ends. The CDR3 bases are TGTGCCAGCAGCCTAAGGGGGTTCGGTGAAGCTTTCTTT. Translated, it gives CASSLRGFGEAFF.

This chain joins TRBV5-1 and TRBJ2-1, with D tentatively TRBD2 (5 bases). The CDR3 runs to 16 residues. Germline loops: CDR1 SGHRS, CDR2 YFSETQ. V lost 4 bases and J lost 6, with 20 bases in between. CDR3 amino acids: CASSPGVGGSLNEQFF. The DNA of the CDR3 is TGCGCCAGCAGCCCCGGGGTAGGCGGCTCCCTCAATGAGCAGTTCTTC.

The gene calls are TRBV25-1 and TRBJ2-1; TRBD2 might be the D (5 bases). V was cut by 3 bases and J by 0 bases, with 12 bases left in between. The CDR3 is made up of 16 amino acids. The germline CDR1 and CDR2 sequences are MGHDK and SYGVNS. The CDR3 loop is CASSDVRGSSYNEQFF. The DNA of the CDR3 is TGTGCCAGCAGTGATGTTCGGGGAAGCTCCTACAATGAGCAGTTCTTC.

The chain joins TRBV5-8 to TRBJ2-5, with 12 positions matching TRBD2. Germline loops: CDR1 SGHTS, CDR2 YDEGEE. The CDR3 is 16 residues long. Unmatched junction bases numbered 4, after V lost 4 bases and J lost 0 bases. CDR3 nucleotide sequence: TGTGCCAGCAGCCGTCGGACTAGCGGGAACCAAGAGACCCAGTACTTC. This gives the protein CASSRRTSGNQETQYF. Full variable domain (remainder filled in from reference TRBV5-8 and TRBJ2-5): EAGVTQSPTHLIKTRGQQATLRCSPISGHTSVYWYQQALGLGLQFLLWYDEGEERNRGNFPPRFSGRQFPNYSSELNVNALELEDSALYLCASSRRTSGNQETQYFGPGTRLLVL.

There are a few counts of this clone. The chain employs TRBV25-1 and TRBJ1-1; 8 bases line up with TRBD1. V was pared by 10 bases and J by 0 bases, with 13 bases of the junction left unmatched. The CDR3 runs to 16 residues. Germline V gives CDR1 MGHDK, CDR2 SYGVNS. The CDR3 reads CAICLDREDMNTEAFF. The CDR3 coding sequence is TGTGCCATCTGCCTGGACAGGGAGGATATGAACACTGAAGCTTTCTTT.

This clone was counted a few times. This sequence joins TRBV7-8 and TRBJ1-2, with 7 bases aligning to TRBD1. Trimming removed 1 base from V and 3 bases from J; junction bases left unmatched: 2. Germline CDR1 and CDR2: SGHVS and FQNEAQ. The CDR3 spans 14 residues. The CDR3 nucleotides are TGTGCCAGCAGCTTAGGCAGGGGGGACTATGGCTACACCTTC. It yields the protein CASSLGRGDYGYTF.